Shown below are 21 T cell receptor beta chains from a single sample sequenced in a study of tumor and adjacent non-tumor tissue in lung cancer. RNA was extracted from bulk tissue without any cell sorting. Three rounds of nested PCR, following a modified ARM-PCR protocol, produced the TCRbeta library. TCRdb used MiXCR to reprocess the multiplex PCR reads, holding one entry per CDR3 protein. The table records 65,000 to 95,000 distinct CDR3 sequences, 75% to 90% of them present only once. The specimen sequenced was lung tumor tissue. Receptors originate from a woman aged 45 to 65 with non-small cell lung cancer.

The J gene is TRBJ2-5, the V gene TRBV6-2 or TRBV6-3, with D possibly TRBD1 on 6 matching bases. The V gene lost 2 bases and the J gene lost 14 bases, with 39 bases spanning the gap. This CDR3 comprises 20 residues. Germline CDR1 MNHEY, CDR2 SVGEGT. The CDR3 sequence is CASSYNYRQETTVPQEIHYF. The CDR3 coding sequence is TGTGCCAGCAGTTACAATTACCGACAGGAAACGACTGTCCCCCAAGAGATTCACTACTTC.

Concerning this clonotype: The CDR3 end shows no conserved phenylalanine or tryptophan, and so a read error is likely. The chain links TRBV20-1 to TRBJ2-7; no reliable D call. V was clipped by 0 bases and J by 3 bases, with 12 bases between them. In germline, CDR1 is DFQATT, CDR2 SNEGSKA (reference sequence). This CDR3 contains 14 residues. The CDR3 nucleotides are TGCAGTGCTAGAGATCTACGAACCTTCTACGAGCAGTACCTC. Protein: CSARDLRTFYEQYL.

The rearrangement uses TRBV10-1 and TRBJ2-1, with 9 bases fitting TRBD1. Germline loops: CDR1 WNHNN, CDR2 SYGVQD (reference sequence). The CDR3 contains 14 residues. V was pared by 6 bases and J by 10 bases, with 10 bases of the junction left unmatched. The CDR3 nucleotides are TGCGCCAGCAGCCGGGACAGGGAAGGCAACGAGCAGTTCTTC. It encodes CASSRDREGNEQFF.

As to this clonotype: The CDR3 ends on some other residue instead of the conserved phenylalanine or tryptophan, so this is likely a read error. The rearrangement links TRBV20-1 to TRBJ2-2; no clear D gene. V was cut by 6 bases and J by 4 bases, with 21 bases left in between. The CDR3 runs 16 residues. Germline V gene data show CDR1 as DFQATT and CDR2 as SNEGSKA (reference sequence). This CDR3 is CSAAPIGILGTGELFV. The CDR3 DNA sequence: TGCAGTGCCGCCCCGATTGGGATTCTTGGCACCGGGGAGCTGTTTGTT.

About this clonotype: An end of the junction does not agree with germline; a read error may underlie this. V usage is TRBV20-1 and J usage is TRBJ2-4; no definite D call. Germline loops: CDR1 DFQATT, CDR2 SNEGSKA (reference sequence). This CDR3 region has 11 residues. The CDR3 nucleotides are TGCTCTATAAGGGCCATAAACATTCAATACTTC. Translation gives CSIRAINIQYF.

Regarding this clonotype: A junction boundary mismatches the germline segment, possibly from a read error. V is TRBV11-1 and J is TRBJ2-3; possibly TRBD2 for D (5 bases). CDR1 and CDR2 (germline): SGHAT, FQDESV (reference sequence). The CDR3 length is 13 residues. The CDR3: CSSRGRGMDTQYF. The CDR3, as DNA: TGTTCCAGCAGAGGAAGAGGGATGGATACGCAGTATTTT.

The V gene is TRBV20-1, the J gene TRBJ2-3; D is ambiguous. V was trimmed by 7 bases and J by 1 base, leaving 9 bases between them. The V gene's germline CDR1 is DFQATT and CDR2 SNEGSKA (reference sequence). The CDR3 runs to 12 residues. The CDR3 spells CSGRVGTDTQYF. DNA of the CDR3: TGCAGTGGACGGGTGGGCACAGATACGCAGTATTTT.

This clonotype has just one count. Given the absence of the conserved phenylalanine or tryptophan at the CDR3 end, a read error is likely. This chain links TRBV20-1 with TRBJ2-7, with TRBD2 as a possible D gene (6 bases). This CDR3 is built from 15 residues. CDR1 DFQATT and CDR2 SNEGSKA come from the germline V gene (reference sequence). V dropped 5 bases and J dropped 4 bases, with 21 bases sitting between them. CDR3 DNA sequence: TGCAGTGCTGCCCGGGGGAGCGGGTGTGTGTACGAGCAGTACTGC. This gives the protein CSAARGSGCVYEQYC.

A word on this clonotype: The CDR3 end shows no conserved phenylalanine or tryptophan, and so a read error is likely. The chain combines TRBV6-1 with TRBJ1-5; D is uncertain. The V gene's germline CDR1 is MNHNS and CDR2 SASEGT. This CDR3 is 13 amino acids long. The CDR3 reads CAGSLYSNQPQHL. The CDR3 nucleotides read TGTGCCGGCAGCCTTTATAGCAATCAGCCCCAGCATTTA.

Worth noting for this clonotype: Since no conserved phenylalanine or tryptophan closes the CDR3, a read error is the likely cause. The chain joins TRBV4-1 to TRBJ1-1; TRBD1 might be the D (6 bases). The length of the CDR3 is 16 residues. Germline CDR1 and CDR2: MGHRA and YSYEKL. This chain's CDR3 is CAISQDLYRVGTEAFT. In DNA form, the CDR3 reads TGCGCCATCAGCCAAGATCTCTACAGGGTCGGAACTGAAGCTTTCACT.

In regard to this clonotype: Germline and junction disagree at one end, which may indicate a read error. This chain's CDR3 is CIASGWATGWFSYEQYF. The CDR3 DNA reads TGCATTGCTTCAGGGTGGGCAACGGGATGGTTTTCCTACGAGCAGTACTTC. The chain combines TRBV20-1 with TRBJ2-7; D tentatively reads TRBD1 or TRBD2 (5 bases each). CDR3 size: 17 residues. Germline V lookup: CDR1 DFQATT, CDR2 SNEGSKA (reference sequence).

As regards this clonotype: The junction departs from germline at one end; a sequencing error may be responsible. V is TRBV20-1 and J is TRBJ2-5; no clear D. In germline, CDR1 is DFQATT, CDR2 SNEGSKA (reference sequence). This CDR3 is built from 15 residues. CDR3 coding DNA: TGTACTGCTAGAGATGATCTGGGGATAATGGAGACCCAGTACTTC. Its protein is CTARDDLGIMETQYF.

As DNA, the CDR3 is TGTGCCAGCATCCCAGAGAGCAGGGGAAGCTCCTACAATGAGCAGTTCTTC. As protein: CASIPESRGSSYNEQFF. The rearrangement links TRBV11-2 to TRBJ2-1, with D possibly being TRBD1 (6 bases). The germline V gene encodes CDR1 SGHAT and CDR2 FQNNGV. The CDR3 spans 17 residues. The V gene lost 7 bases and the J gene lost 0 bases, with 19 bases spanning the gap.

This clonotype appeared many times. The J gene is TRBJ1-3, the V gene TRBV12-3 or TRBV12-4, with 9 bases identical to TRBD1. The CDR3 runs to 16 residues. The V and J ends lost 1 base and 3 bases, in that order; junction bases with no gene match: 4. The CDR3 DNA is TGTGCCAGCAGTTTAGAAGGGACAGGGATTGGAAACACCATATATTTT. Translation: CASSLEGTGIGNTIYF.

As concerns this clonotype: One end of the junction varies from germline; a read error may be responsible. The chain uses TRBV20-1 and TRBJ2-7; a possible D gene is TRBD1 (5 bases). CDR3 size: 14 residues. Germline CDR1 is DFQATT and CDR2 is SNEGSKA (reference sequence). The CDR3 here is CSARASRQPYELYF. CDR3 coding DNA: TGCAGTGCTAGAGCGTCGCGACAGCCCTACGAGCTGTACTTC.

The chain uses TRBV12-3 or TRBV12-4 and TRBJ2-7; D remains unclear. The CDR3 is 13 residues long. The CDR3 sequence: CISSLDKTYEQYF. CDR3 sequence (DNA): TGTATCAGCAGTTTAGACAAAACCTACGAGCAGTACTTC.

This clonotype was counted only a few times. One end of the junction varies from germline; a read error may be responsible. The gene calls are TRBV11-2 and TRBJ2-1, with 8 nucleotides matching TRBD2. This CDR3 comprises 17 residues. Germline CDR1 reads SGHAT; CDR2 reads FQNNGV. CDR3 loop: CDSTPEGGGSSYNEQFF. CDR3 in DNA: TGTGACAGCACCCCAGAGGGCGGGGGGAGCTCCTACAATGAGCAATTCTTC.

As concerns this clonotype: One junction end disagrees with the germline gene, perhaps due to a read error. The chain couples TRBV11-2 to TRBJ1-2, with D unclear. This CDR3 contains 12 residues. Looked up from germline, CDR1 is SGHAT and CDR2 is FQNNGV. CDR3 sequence: CASSCTDYGHTF. In DNA, the CDR3 is TGTGCTAGCAGCTGCACAGACTATGGCCACACCTTC.

The genes are TRBV20-1 and TRBJ2-1; 9 bases align to TRBD2. From germline, CDR1 is DFQATT and CDR2 SNEGSKA (reference sequence). The CDR3 runs to 13 residues. After removal of 7 bases from V and 4 bases from J, the junction contained 5 bases not matched to a gene. The CDR3: CSVTSGTYNEQFF. The CDR3 nucleotides read TGCAGTGTGACTAGCGGAACTTACAATGAGCAGTTCTTC.

This clonotype was detected once. Mismatch with germline at one junction end may stem from a read error. The genes are TRBV6-2 or TRBV6-3 and TRBJ2-1, with 8 bases fitting TRBD1. Looked up from germline, CDR1 is MNHEY and CDR2 is SVGEGT. The CDR3 loop spans 14 amino acids. The CDR3, as DNA: TGTGCCAGCAACCTACAGGGGGAATACAATGAGCAACTCTTC. Its translation: CASNLQGEYNEQLF.

The sample holds a few counts of this clonotype. At one of its ends the junction is not consistent with the germline gene, which may arise from a read error. J is TRBJ2-1 and V is TRBV18, with TRBD2 matching over 7 bases. The CDR3 is 18 residues long. Germline loops: CDR1 KGHSH, CDR2 LQKENI. CDR3 nucleotide sequence: TGTGCCGGCTCACCTACCGGGAGGAACCCATTAGAATACAATGAGCAGTTCTTC. Amino acid sequence: CAGSPTGRNPLEYNEQFF.